Listed here is a single T cell receptor (beta chain). Its antigen is undetermined. Sample-barcoded 5' priming and a J-beta primer mix drove a second PCR of roughly 7 to 11 cycles. Sequencing recovered at least 2.5 million CDR3-containing paired-end reads from each sample. TCRdb re-called the 5' RACE reads through MiXCR, storing one row per CDR3 protein. The sample holds about 1 million distinct CDR3 sequences; under 55% are singletons and the top ten take around 18%. CDR3 length: 15 residues. The V and J ends lost 5 bases and 0 bases respectively, with 12 bases between them. The germline V gene encodes CDR1 SGHRS and CDR2 YFSETQ. Each sample yielded at least 6 million isolated PBMCs. The data stem from a study of blood T cells in healthy people across ages. General study points: Strong correlation linked observed beta diversity and percent naive T cells.

The sequenced sample was blood. This TCR was sampled from a woman aged 55-69 years in good health. The chain employs TRBV5-1 and TRBJ1-3; maybe TRBD1 (6 bases). Written as DNA, the CDR3 is TGCGCCAGCAGTTTACAGGGAGGCTCTGGAAACACCATATATTTT. As protein: CASSLQGGSGNTIYF.